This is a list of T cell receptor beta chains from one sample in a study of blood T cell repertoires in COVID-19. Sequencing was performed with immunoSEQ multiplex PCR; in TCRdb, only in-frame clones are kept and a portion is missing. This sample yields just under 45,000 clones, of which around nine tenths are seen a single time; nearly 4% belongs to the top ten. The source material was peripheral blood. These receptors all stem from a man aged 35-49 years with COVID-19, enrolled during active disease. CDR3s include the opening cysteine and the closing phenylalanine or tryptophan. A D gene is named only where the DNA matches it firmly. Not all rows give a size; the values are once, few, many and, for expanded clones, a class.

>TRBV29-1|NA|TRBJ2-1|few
TGCAGCGTTGGCGGGCCCTTCCCCAGCGATGAGCAGTTCTTC
CSVGGPFPSDEQFF
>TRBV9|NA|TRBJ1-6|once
TGTGCCAGCAGCTCCGGGGCAGGGGATAATTCACCCCTCCACTTT
CASSSGAGDNSPLHF
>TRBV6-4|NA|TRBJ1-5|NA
TGTGCCAGCAGTGAAACCGTAGATCAGCCCCAGCATTTT
CASSETVDQPQHF
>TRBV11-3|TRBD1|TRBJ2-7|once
TGTGCCAGCAGCTCCCGGGACAGGTCCTACGAGCAGTACTTC
CASSSRDRSYEQYF
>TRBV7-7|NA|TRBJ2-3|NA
TGTGCCAGCAGCGCATTATCCCCGAGTATTACAGATACGCAGTATTTT
CASSALSPSITDTQYF
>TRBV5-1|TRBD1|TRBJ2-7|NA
TGCGCCAGCAGTTCGGGACAGGGAAAGTTCGAGCAGTACTTC
CASSSGQGKFEQYF
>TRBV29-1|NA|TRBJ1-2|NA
TGCAGCGTTGCTAGGCTAAGCGGCTACACCTTC
CSVARLSGYTF
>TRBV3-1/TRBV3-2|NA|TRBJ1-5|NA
TGTGCCAGCAGCCTTCAGGGTACACAGGAGCCCCAGCATTTT
CASSLQGTQEPQHF
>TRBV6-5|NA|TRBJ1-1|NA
TGTGCCAGCAGCAGACATGGCACTGAAGCTTTCTTT
CASSRHGTEAFF
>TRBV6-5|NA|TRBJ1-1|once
TGTGCCAGCAGTTACGCTACAGGGAACACTGAAGCTTTCTTT
CASSYATGNTEAFF
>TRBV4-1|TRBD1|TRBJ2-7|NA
TGCGCCAGCAGCCTAACCGGGACAGGATCCTACGAGCAGTACTTC
CASSLTGTGSYEQYF
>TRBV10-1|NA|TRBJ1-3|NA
TGCGCCAGCAGCGAAGACAGCTACTCTGGAAACACCATATATTTT
CASSEDSYSGNTIYF
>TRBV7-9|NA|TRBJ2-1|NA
TGTGCCAGCAGCTTCCCTGGCCGGGGTGAGCAGTTCTTC
CASSFPGRGEQFF
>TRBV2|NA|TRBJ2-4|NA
TGTGCCAGCAGCCCACGGGGGATGGTGGTCATTCAGTACTTC
CASSPRGMVVIQYF
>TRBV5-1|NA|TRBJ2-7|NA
TGCGCCAGCAGCTTGGATTCGAGGGGGAGCTCCTACGAGCAGTACTTC
CASSLDSRGSSYEQYF
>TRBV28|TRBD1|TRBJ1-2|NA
TGTGCCAGCAGTTCTGGACAGGGATCCTCCTATGGCTACACCTTC
CASSSGQGSSYGYTF
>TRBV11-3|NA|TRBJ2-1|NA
TGTGCCAGCAGCTTGGCGAGGAATACCAATGAGCAGTTCTTC
CASSLARNTNEQFF
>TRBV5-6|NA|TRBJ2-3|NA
TGTGCCAGCACCCTCACGGGAGACCTAACAGATACGCAGTATTTT
CASTLTGDLTDTQYF
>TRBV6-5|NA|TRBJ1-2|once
TGTGCCAGCTGCCCACGGGAGGGTTGGGGCTACACCTTC
CASCPREGWGYTF
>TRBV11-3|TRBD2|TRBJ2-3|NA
TGTGCCAGCAGCTTATCAGGGTGGCTAGCGGGAACCACAGATACGCAGTATTTT
CASSLSGWLAGTTDTQYF
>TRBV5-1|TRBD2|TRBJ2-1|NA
TGCGCCAGCAGCTTGGACGGGCGGGGGGCCTACAATGAGCAGTTCTTC
CASSLDGRGAYNEQFF
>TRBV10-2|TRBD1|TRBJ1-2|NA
TGCGCCAGCACTCTCCGGACAGGGAATGGCTACACCTTC
CASTLRTGNGYTF
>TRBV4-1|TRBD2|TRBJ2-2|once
TGCGCCAGCAGCCAAGTTCCGGGACTAGCGGGCACCGGGGAGCTGTTTTTT
CASSQVPGLAGTGELFF
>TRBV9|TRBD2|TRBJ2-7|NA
TGTGCCAGCAGCCCCAACGCGGGGGGCTCCTACGAGCAGTACTTC
CASSPNAGGSYEQYF
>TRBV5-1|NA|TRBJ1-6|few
TGCGCCAGCAGCTTGACACCAAGCTCCTATAATTCACCCCTCCACTTT
CASSLTPSSYNSPLHF
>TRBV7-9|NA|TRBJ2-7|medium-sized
TGTGCCAGCAGCCACCCACAGGGAGAACAAAACGAGCAGTACTTC
CASSHPQGEQNEQYF
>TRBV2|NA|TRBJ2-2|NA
TGTGCCAGCAGTGAAGCGCTAGGGGTCGGGGAGCTGTTTTTT
CASSEALGVGELFF
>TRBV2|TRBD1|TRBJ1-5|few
TGTGCCAGCAGTTTCGCACAGGGGACGAATCAGCCCCAGCATTTT
CASSFAQGTNQPQHF
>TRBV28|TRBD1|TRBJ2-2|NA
TGTGCCAGCCGGGACAGCAATACCGGGGAGCTGTTTTTT
CASRDSNTGELFF
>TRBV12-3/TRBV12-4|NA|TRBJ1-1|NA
TGTGCCAGCAGCCCGACAGGCCGCACTGAAGCTTTCTTT
CASSPTGRTEAFF
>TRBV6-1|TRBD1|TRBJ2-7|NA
TGTGCCAGCAGTGACAACAGGGGGTATAACGAGCAGTACTTC
CASSDNRGYNEQYF
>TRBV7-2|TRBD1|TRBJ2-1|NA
TGTGCCAGCAGCGCTCAGGGACAGGCTACAATGAATGAGCAGTTCTTC
CASSAQGQATMNEQFF
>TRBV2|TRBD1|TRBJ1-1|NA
TGTGCCAGCAGTTCTATTCTCGGGACAGGCACTGAAGCTTTCTTT
CASSSILGTGTEAFF
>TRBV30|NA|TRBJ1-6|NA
TGTGCCTGGAGAAGGGAGCCAAATTCACCCCTCCACTTT
CAWRREPNSPLHF
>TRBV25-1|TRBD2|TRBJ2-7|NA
TGTGCCAGCAGTGAATGGGGGGGCTACGAGCAGTACTTC
CASSEWGGYEQYF
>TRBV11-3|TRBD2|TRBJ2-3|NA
TGTGCCAGCAGCCCGAGACTAGCGGGAGGACTGACAGATACGCAGTATTTT
CASSPRLAGGLTDTQYF
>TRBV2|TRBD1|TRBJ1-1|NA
TGTGCCAGCAGTGTGGGACAGGGACGGAACACTGAAGCTTTCTTT
CASSVGQGRNTEAFF
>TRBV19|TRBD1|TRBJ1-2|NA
TGTGCCACAGGACAGGGGGCTGGCTACACCTTC
CATGQGAGYTF
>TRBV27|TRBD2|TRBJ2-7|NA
TGTGCCAGCAGGGTTAGCGGGGACTTGGGCTACGAGCAGTACTTC
CASRVSGDLGYEQYF
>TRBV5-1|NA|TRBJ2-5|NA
TGCGCCAGCAGCGACGGGAGTCGGGGGACCCAGTACTTC
CASSDGSRGTQYF
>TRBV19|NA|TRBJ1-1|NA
TGTGCCAGTAGTATCGGGGGTGTGGGGAACACTGAAGCTTTCTTT
CASSIGGVGNTEAFF
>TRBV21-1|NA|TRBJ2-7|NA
TGTGCCAGCAGCAAGGGCGGGGGGGCCGCCTACGAGCAGTACTTC
CASSKGGGAAYEQYF
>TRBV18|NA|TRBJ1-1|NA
TGTGCCAGCTCACCAGGGGGGATTGAAGCTTTCTTT
CASSPGGIEAFF
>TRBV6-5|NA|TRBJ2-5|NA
TGTGCCAGCAGTATGCCCGGGGAGGAGACCCAGTACTTC
CASSMPGEETQYF
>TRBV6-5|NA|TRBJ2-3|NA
TGTGCCAGCAGTTACGGGGCACCGCCCGCAGATACGCAGTATTTT
CASSYGAPPADTQYF
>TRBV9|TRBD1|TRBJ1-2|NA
TGTGCCAGCAGCGTTTACCGGGACAGGGTGGACTATGGCTACACCTTC
CASSVYRDRVDYGYTF
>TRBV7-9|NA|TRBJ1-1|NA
TGTGCCAGCACCCGGGGGGCGGACACTGAAGCTTTCTTT
CASTRGADTEAFF
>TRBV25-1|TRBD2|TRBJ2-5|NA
TGTGCCAGCAGTGAATGGGGGGGAGGAGAGACCCAGTACTTC
CASSEWGGGETQYF
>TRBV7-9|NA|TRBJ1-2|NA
TGTGCCAGCAGCTTAGCGTATCCTGGCGGGCAAGGTGGCTACACCTTC
CASSLAYPGGQGGYTF
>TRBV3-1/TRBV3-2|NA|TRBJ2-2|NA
TGTGCCAGCAGCCAGCCCGGGTCGGGCACCGGGGAGCTGTTTTTT
CASSQPGSGTGELFF